One sample yielded the 13 T cell receptor beta chains listed below, sequenced in a study of chemoradiotherapy in HPV16-positive cancers. Assay used: immunoSEQ multiplex PCR; TCRdb lists only in-frame clones, some missing. This table has more than 8,000 clones, around 80% appearing once. The sample was gathered from a patient who underwent chemoradiotherapy. Every receptor here comes from a human donor with HPV-associated anogenital cancer.

The chain links TRBV30 to TRBJ1-2, with TRBD1 identical over 10 bases. This CDR3 spans 13 amino acids. Germline loops: CDR1 GTSNPN, CDR2 SVGIG (reference sequence). V gave up 4 bases and J gave up 6 bases; unmatched junction bases: 5. The CDR3 is CAWNRDRGHGYTF. The CDR3 DNA is TGTGCCTGGAACCGGGACAGGGGACATGGCTACACCTTC.

The chain links TRBV18 to TRBJ2-5; no firm D call. Trimming removed 3 bases at V and 4 bases at J, with 12 bases between. The germline CDR1 and CDR2 sequences are KGHSH and LQKENI. This CDR3 region has 14 residues. CDR3 sequence (DNA): TGTGCCAGCTCACCGTACCAAGGGCGAGAGACCCAGTACTTC. Translation gives CASSPYQGRETQYF.

The chain recombines TRBV5-8 with TRBJ1-3; D is perhaps TRBD1 (6 bases). The CDR3 is 14 residues long. Trimming took off 5 bases at V and 1 base at J, with 10 bases between the two ends. CDR1 is SGHTS and CDR2 is YDEGEE in the germline V gene. CDR3 protein: CASSPQGSGNTIYF. CDR3 bases: TGTGCCAGCAGTCCTCAGGGGTCTGGAAACACCATATATTTT.

The gene calls are TRBV19 and TRBJ1-4; D gene ambiguous. The CDR3 sequence is 12 residues long. CDR1 is LNHDA, CDR2 SQIVND, per germline (reference sequence). Deletions cut 1 base from V and 8 bases from J, with 5 bases between. CDR3 DNA sequence: TGTGCCAGTAGTATAGCGGGGGAAAAACTGTTTTTT. Translation: CASSIAGEKLFF.

The chain carries TRBV10-1 and TRBJ2-3; D might be TRBD1 or TRBD2, each matching 5 bases. This CDR3 spans 14 amino acids. Trimming pared 4 bases from V and 2 bases from J, leaving 10 bases between. Germline CDR1 is WNHNN and CDR2 is SYGVQD (reference sequence). The CDR3 loop reads CASSGGVNTDTQYF. DNA of the CDR3: TGCGCCAGCAGTGGAGGGGTTAACACAGATACGCAGTATTTT.

The CDR3 sequence: CASSRRTGGYEKLFF. Here the CDR3 DNA reads TGTGCCAGCAGCCGGAGGACAGGGGGATATGAAAAACTGTTTTTT. J is TRBJ1-4 and V is TRBV27; 10 positions agree with TRBD1. The CDR3 contains 15 residues. Germline CDR1 MNHEY, CDR2 SMNVEV (reference sequence). V lost 6 bases, J lost 6 bases, and 7 bases stayed unmatched.

The J gene is TRBJ1-4, the V gene TRBV7-6, with 7 bases that match TRBD1. V lost 5 bases, J lost 8 bases, and 8 bases stayed unmatched. Looked up from germline, CDR1 is SGHVS and CDR2 is FNYEAQ. The CDR3 has 14 residues. CDR3 loop: CASSPTGLFEKLFF. DNA of the CDR3: TGTGCCAGCAGCCCGACAGGGCTGTTCGAAAAACTGTTTTTT.

This clone was detected a few times. V is TRBV5-1 and J is TRBJ1-5; no clear D. The germline CDR1 and CDR2 sequences are SGHRS and YFSETQ. The CDR3 spans 13 residues. V lost 4 bases to trimming and J lost 0 bases, with 5 bases between them. The DNA for the CDR3 is TGCGCCAGCAGCCCAGATAGCAATCAGCCCCAGCATTTT. Protein sequence: CASSPDSNQPQHF.

This clone has a single count. V gene TRBV19 combines with J gene TRBJ2-1; possible D gene TRBD2, 6 bases. CDR1 is LNHDA, CDR2 SQIVND, per germline (reference sequence). V gave up 3 bases and J gave up 0 bases, with 21 bases separating them. This CDR3 region has 19 residues. CDR3 residues: CASSMIYRTTLSSYNEQFF. CDR3 DNA sequence: TGTGCCAGTAGTATGATTTATAGGACTACCCTTAGCTCCTACAATGAGCAGTTCTTC.

CDR3 in DNA: TGCGCCAGCAGCCCCCGTCCCGGGGGGCGGGATGGCTACACCTTC. Translation gives CASSPRPGGRDGYTF. This chain joins TRBV5-1 and TRBJ1-2; D possibly corresponds to TRBD1 (6 bases). CDR3 size: 15 residues. CDR1 and CDR2 (germline): SGHRS, YFSETQ. V was cut by 4 bases and J by 6 bases, with 19 bases left in between.

This sequence joins TRBV27 and TRBJ1-1; D ambiguous. This CDR3 comprises 17 residues. Germline CDR1 MNHEY, CDR2 SMNVEV (reference sequence). The germline V and J ends were trimmed by 6 bases and 1 base, with 21 bases remaining between them. In nucleotides, the CDR3 is TGTGCCAGCAGCCTATCCGGGGTGCCAACGGCGAACACTGAAGCTTTCTTT. This encodes CASSLSGVPTANTEAFF.

The CDR3 DNA is TGTGCCAGCAGTGAAACAAGGGGGACAACAGATACGCAGTATTTT. It encodes CASSETRGTTDTQYF. This sequence joins TRBV2 and TRBJ2-3; D might be TRBD1 (6 bases). Trimming pared 2 bases from V and 3 bases from J, leaving 12 bases between. Per the germline V gene, CDR1 is SNHLY and CDR2 is FYNNEI. The CDR3 is made up of 15 amino acids.

This clone appeared once. The gene calls are TRBV7-6 and TRBJ1-4; 9 bases align to TRBD1. Germline values: CDR1 SGHVS, CDR2 FNYEAQ. V lost 6 bases to trimming and J lost 10 bases; unmatched junction nucleotides: 6. The length of the CDR3 is 13 residues. CDR3: CASSTGGEGKLFF. CDR3 sequence (DNA): TGTGCCAGCAGTACAGGGGGCGAGGGAAAACTGTTTTTT.